These T cell receptor beta chains were read from a single sample in a study of blood T cells in healthy people across ages. TCRdb re-analysed the 5' RACE reads in MiXCR, keeping a single row per CDR3 protein. The sample contains 450,000 to 650,000 distinct CDR3 sequences, around 24% of which appear only once. The sample was also reused in another study, on T cells of mothers and their children.

The sequencing sample was made of blood. Receptor source: a boy between 10 and 17 years old in good health. Both conserved end residues are part of each CDR3. Each record gives: J gene, clone size, V gene, D gene, CDR3 DNA, CDR3 protein. The D gene is left open where the match is weak. Some rows have no size entry. The others give once, few or many, or a class for an expanded clone.

TRBJ1-1,few,TRBV7-9,TRBD1,TGTGCCAGCAGGACCGGGACAGCGAACACTGAAGCTTTCTTT,CASRTGTANTEAFF
TRBJ1-3,few,TRBV5-1,.,TGCGCCAGCAGACCTCAAGAGCGCTCTGGAAACACCATATATTTT,CASRPQERSGNTIYF
TRBJ2-7,few,TRBV5-1,TRBD2,TGCGCCAGCGGCTTGGCGGCGGGGGGGCATAACGAGCAGTACTTC,CASGLAAGGHNEQYF
TRBJ2-7,.,TRBV20-1,.,TGCAGTGCTAGAGACTTCGGGTCTACCTACGAGCAGTACTTC,CSARDFGSTYEQYF
TRBJ2-6,few,TRBV28,.,TGTGCCAGCAGTTGGGAAGGGTACTGGGGAGCGACCAGCTCTGGGGCCAACGTCCTGACTTTC,CASSWEGYWGATSSGANVLTF
TRBJ2-1,.,TRBV10-3,TRBD2,TGTGCCATCAGCTTAGCGGGAGGTAGGAATGAGCAGTTCTTC,CAISLAGGRNEQFF
TRBJ2-7,few,TRBV19,.,TGTGCCAGTAGTGCAGGTCTTTCCTACGAGCAGTACTTC,CASSAGLSYEQYF
TRBJ2-6,.,TRBV20-1,.,TGCAGTGCTAAGACCGGGATAAAAGCGCCTGGGGCCAACGTCCTGACTTTC,CSAKTGIKAPGANVLTF
TRBJ2-1,few,TRBV20-1,.,TGCAGTGCTAGAGATACTCGGGCTAGCCCAGGCAATGAGCAGTTCTTC,CSARDTRASPGNEQFF
TRBJ2-5,.,TRBV24-1,TRBD1,TGTGCCACCAGTGATCGGGGACAGGGCGGGGAGACCCAGTACTTC,CATSDRGQGGETQYF
TRBJ1-2,few,TRBV12-3/TRBV12-4,.,TGTGCCAGCAGTTTAAGAGCTGGCTACACCTTC,CASSLRAGYTF
TRBJ2-1,.,TRBV10-3,.,TGTGCCATTCTAACCGGGACTCCACCCTACAATGAGCAGTTCTTC,CAILTGTPPYNEQFF
TRBJ2-2,.,TRBV2,TRBD1,TGTGCCAGCAGCCAACCTTCAGACAGGGTCGGGGAGCTGTTTTTT,CASSQPSDRVGELFF
TRBJ2-5,few,TRBV7-2,.,TGTGCCAGCAGCCATCGACAGGAGCCTATGGGGGAGACCCAGTACTTC,CASSHRQEPMGETQYF
TRBJ2-1,many,TRBV25-1,TRBD2,TGTGCCAGCAGTGAAAGGACTAGCGGGAGCTACAATGAGCAGTTCTTC,CASSERTSGSYNEQFF
TRBJ1-2,few,TRBV4-2,.,TGTGCCAGCAGCCAGGAGGCCGGGTATGGCTACACCTTC,CASSQEAGYGYTF
TRBJ2-1,once,TRBV2,.,TGTGCCAGCAGTGAGGCGGTTCGTGCGACCAATGAGCAGTTCTTC,CASSEAVRATNEQFF
TRBJ1-2,.,TRBV28,.,TGTGCCAGCAGCTCCACCATAGGTGGCTACACCTTC,CASSSTIGGYTF
TRBJ2-5,.,TRBV7-3,.,TGTGCCAGCAGCTTAATTCGGGAAGAGACCCAGTACTTC,CASSLIREETQYF
TRBJ2-2,few,TRBV4-2,.,TGTGCCAGCAGCCCGGACACCAACACCGGGGAGCTGTTTTTT,CASSPDTNTGELFF
TRBJ2-3,few,TRBV9,TRBD2,TGTGCCAGCAGCGGCAAGCGGGGGGGCCTCACAGATACGCAGTATTTT,CASSGKRGGLTDTQYF
TRBJ2-5,few,TRBV5-1,TRBD1,TGCGCCAGCAGCTGGGGGACAGGGGGACAAGAGACCCAGTACTTC,CASSWGTGGQETQYF
TRBJ2-5,many,TRBV29-1,.,TGCAGCGTCTCCTGGAGCGGTGGAGAGACCCAGTACTTC,CSVSWSGGETQYF
TRBJ2-1,.,TRBV5-6,TRBD2,TGTGCCAGCAGCTGGGGGACTACCTACAATGAGCAGTTCTTC,CASSWGTTYNEQFF
TRBJ2-3,.,TRBV20-1,TRBD1,TGCAGTGCTAGAGACGGACAGGGGGCAGATACGCAGTATTTT,CSARDGQGADTQYF
TRBJ2-1,many,TRBV29-1,.,TGCAGCGTTGAAGCTATCCGCGCCCCGACTATCGCCCGAATCGAGCAGTTCTTC,CSVEAIRAPTIARIEQFF
TRBJ2-7,few,TRBV7-8,.,TGTGCCAGCAGCGAGGGGCCAGGGCCCTCCTACGAGCAGTACTTC,CASSEGPGPSYEQYF
TRBJ1-3,.,TRBV11-2,TRBD1,TGTGCCAGCAGCCCGGGACAGGGCCCTGGAAACACCATATATTTT,CASSPGQGPGNTIYF
TRBJ2-1,few,TRBV28,TRBD2,TGTGCCAGCAGTCCCGGTAGAGCGGGAGTGTGGAATGAGCAGTTCTTC,CASSPGRAGVWNEQFF
TRBJ2-7,.,TRBV12-5,TRBD2,TGTGCTAGTGGTTTGAGCGGGAGCCACGAGCAGTACTTC,CASGLSGSHEQYF
TRBJ2-7,.,TRBV27,.,TGTGCCAGCAGTTTATCTAGCGGTTACTACGAGCAGTACTTC,CASSLSSGYYEQYF
TRBJ1-2,few,TRBV29-1,.,TGCAGCGGATCCGTGGGGCAGGGGGGCTACACCTTC,CSGSVGQGGYTF
TRBJ1-1,.,TRBV28,.,TGTGCCAGCAGTTTTTTCACAGATGAAGCTTTCTTT,CASSFFTDEAFF
TRBJ2-3,few,TRBV20-1,TRBD1,TGCAGTGCTAGAGATCCTAACAGGGGGAGGGATACGCAGTATTTT,CSARDPNRGRDTQYF
TRBJ1-2,.,TRBV27,.,TGTGCCAGCAGTTTGCAGGGAATAGGGCGTGGCTACACCTTC,CASSLQGIGRGYTF
TRBJ1-2,.,TRBV15,.,TGTGCCACCAGCAGAGAACGCTCCGGGGGTGGCTACACCTTC,CATSRERSGGGYTF
TRBJ1-1,few,TRBV4-3,.,TGCGCCAGCAGCCATGGCGACCGGGATGAAGCTTTCTTT,CASSHGDRDEAFF
TRBJ1-3,.,TRBV6-2/TRBV6-3,TRBD1,TGTGCCAGCAGCCCCTTCGGGACAGCGAGCTCTGGAAACACCATATATTTT,CASSPFGTASSGNTIYF
TRBJ2-5,.,TRBV6-2/TRBV6-3,.,TGTGCCAGCAGTTGGTCTAAGCCGGAGACCCAGTACTTC,CASSWSKPETQYF
TRBJ2-1,many,TRBV10-3,TRBD2,TGTGCCATCAGGACACTAGCGGGTTATAATGAGCAGTTCTTC,CAIRTLAGYNEQFF
TRBJ1-1,.,TRBV20-1,.,TGCAGTGCTCCAGACAGGTTGAACACTGAAGCTTTCTTT,CSAPDRLNTEAFF
TRBJ1-2,.,TRBV2,.,TGTGCCAGCAGTGAAGGACCCTACGAAGGCTATGGCTACACCTTC,CASSEGPYEGYGYTF
TRBJ2-3,.,TRBV3-1,TRBD2,TGTGCCAGCAGCCAACTAGCGGGGGGTACCACAGATACGCAGTATTTT,CASSQLAGGTTDTQYF
TRBJ2-5,many,TRBV7-2,.,TGTGCCAGCAGCTTAGGAGGGGGGCCAGAGACCCAGTACTTC,CASSLGGGPETQYF
TRBJ2-1,few,TRBV27,.,TGTGCCAGCAGTCCACAGCTGAGCTCCTACAATGAGCAGTTCTTC,CASSPQLSSYNEQFF
TRBJ2-5,few,TRBV15,.,TGTGCCACCAGCATGTTTGGGCTGGGAGAGACCCAGTACTTC,CATSMFGLGETQYF
TRBJ2-7,.,TRBV6-1,.,TGTGCCAGCAGTGAACCCCGACGGAACGGGGACGAGCAGTACTTC,CASSEPRRNGDEQYF